This T cell receptor (beta chain) stems from a study of blood T cell repertoires in COVID-19. J lost 2 bases, V lost 6 bases, and 5 bases had no gene match. The germline CDR1 and CDR2 sequences are MNHEY and SVGAGI. The CDR3 runs 15 residues. The assay was immunoSEQ multiplex PCR, and TCRdb's table has in-frame clones only and misses some. The repertoire holds about 250,000 clones, with around 83% as singletons. The chain links TRBV6-5 to TRBJ1-3; 9 bases align to TRBD1. Source material: peripheral blood. This receptor was obtained from an elderly man with acute or convalescent COVID-19. DNA of the CDR3: TGTGCCAGCAGGACGCGGGACAGGGCTGGAAACACCATATATTTT. Translating it yields CASRTRDRAGNTIYF.